The 25 T cell receptor beta chains below were found in one sample sequenced in a study of T cells in Graves' hyperthyroidism and ophthalmopathy. Authors of the study amplified TCR beta CDR3 regions from RNA transcripts. First-round RT-PCR with HTBI primers amplified the TCR CDR3 region. From the multiplex PCR reads, TCRdb called clonotypes with MiXCR, one entry per CDR3 protein. Among about 360,000 distinct CDR3 sequences listed, over 10% were seen once. Material: blood. These receptors were obtained from a woman between 18 and 29 years old with Graves' hyperthyroidism.

A single count supports this clonotype. One end of the junction is discordant with germline, which a read error may explain. The CDR3 loop is CASNTFPGQGKREQCF. CDR3 sequence (DNA): TGTGCCAGCAACACTTTCCCGGGACAGGGGAAGCGCGAGCAGTGCTTC. This chain uses TRBV6-1 with TRBJ2-7; 10 positions match TRBD1. CDR3 length: 16 amino acids. Germline loops: CDR1 MNHNS, CDR2 SASEGT.

In its sample, this clonotype was seen many times. The chain carries TRBV12-3 or TRBV12-4 and TRBJ2-2; D might be TRBD2 (7 bases). The CDR3 has 19 amino acids. The V gene lost 6 bases and the J gene lost 5 bases, with 28 bases spanning the gap. The CDR3 loop reads CASSPWGGAGEGRTGELFF. The DNA of the CDR3 is TGTGCCAGCAGCCCCTGGGGGGGGGCGGGGGAGGGAAGGACCGGGGAGCTGTTTTTT.

This clonotype was recorded many times. V usage is TRBV28 and J usage is TRBJ1-6, with 10 bases identical to TRBD1. Looked up from germline, CDR1 is MDHEN and CDR2 is SYDVKM. Unmatched junction bases numbered 14, after V lost 5 bases and J lost 10 bases. The CDR3 covers 17 residues. The CDR3 reads CASSAGQGVRGRSPLHF. The CDR3 DNA sequence: TGTGCCAGCAGTGCCGGACAGGGGGTTCGAGGCAGGTCACCCCTCCACTTT.

J is TRBJ2-1 and V is TRBV15; 10 nucleotides line up with TRBD1. The CDR3 runs to 17 residues. V was pared by 0 bases and J by 8 bases, with 10 bases of the junction left unmatched. The germline gives CDR1 LNHNV, CDR2 YYDKDF (reference sequence). CDR3 in DNA: TGTGCCACCAGCAGAGATGCGGCGGGACAGGGGTTGCATGAGCAGTTCTTC. Amino acid sequence: CATSRDAAGQGLHEQFF.

This clonotype was found many times. The chain links TRBV6-2 or TRBV6-3 to TRBJ2-5; D is undetermined. Trimming took 5 bases from V and 6 from J, leaving 10 bases between them. The CDR3 is made up of 12 amino acids. The V gene's germline CDR1 is MNHEY and CDR2 SVGEGT. The CDR3 nucleotides are TGTGCCAGCAGTACCGGGCCCCAGACCCAGTACTTC. This encodes CASSTGPQTQYF.

This clonotype occurred a few times. V gene TRBV7-6 combines with J gene TRBJ2-2; 9 positions agree with TRBD2. The germline V gene encodes CDR1 SGHVS and CDR2 FNYEAQ. V shed 4 bases and J 1 base; nucleotides not matched to a gene: 4. The CDR3 contains 16 residues. The DNA for the CDR3 is TGTGCCAGCAGCTACCGACTAGCGGTGAACACCGGGGAGCTGTTTTTT. Its translation: CASSYRLAVNTGELFF.

The gene calls are TRBV28 and TRBJ2-2; no definite D call. Germline CDR1 is MDHEN and CDR2 is SYDVKM. The CDR3 runs to 11 residues. The ends were cut back, 7 bases at V and 3 bases at J, with 3 bases in the middle. CDR3 amino acids: CASKDTGELFF. CDR3 sequence (DNA): TGTGCCAGCAAAGACACCGGGGAGCTGTTTTTT.

In its sample, this clonotype was seen many times. The chain carries TRBV13 and TRBJ2-1; 8 nucleotides match TRBD2. The CDR3 sequence is 16 residues long. Unmatched junction bases numbered 13, after V lost 5 bases and J lost 7 bases. Germline CDR1 is PRHDT and CDR2 is FYEKMQ (reference sequence). Written as DNA, the CDR3 is TGTGCCAGCAGCCCAGACGGGGGGGCCGGGGGAAATGAGCAGTTCTTC. As protein: CASSPDGGAGGNEQFF.

The table lists this clonotype with a few counts. The chain employs TRBV29-1 and TRBJ2-2; D might be TRBD1 or TRBD2, each matching 5 bases. There are 13 residues in the CDR3. V was cut by 4 bases and J by 2 bases, with 8 bases left in between. Germline V gene sequence: CDR1 SQVTM, CDR2 ANQGSEA. Written as DNA, the CDR3 is TGCAGCGTTGGGGGGTCCAACACCGGGGAGCTGTTTTTT. As protein: CSVGGSNTGELFF.

This clonotype was found many times. V and J are TRBV20-1 and TRBJ2-1; 9 positions agree with TRBD2. The CDR3 sequence is 19 residues long. With 0 bases clipped from V and 0 bases from J, the junction kept 12 bases outside the gene matches. CDR1 DFQATT and CDR2 SNEGSKA come from the germline V gene (reference sequence). CDR3 DNA: TGCAGTGCTAGAGATAGGGGGTATAGCGGGAGCGGCTCCTACAATGAGCAGTTCTTC. It is translated as CSARDRGYSGSGSYNEQFF.

This clonotype has ten or more counts. The rearrangement uses TRBV3-1 and TRBJ1-1; 7 bases match TRBD1. The CDR3 length is 14 residues. J was trimmed by 7 bases and V by 4 bases; bases with no gene match: 9. Per germline, CDR1 LGHDT and CDR2 YNNKEL (reference sequence). CDR3 sequence: CASSRQGSGSEAFF. In DNA form, the CDR3 reads TGTGCCAGCAGCCGACAGGGTTCGGGTAGTGAAGCTTTCTTT.

This clonotype was detected ten times or more. The J gene is TRBJ1-4, the V gene TRBV27; D uncertain. The V end lost 5 bases, the J end lost 7 bases, and 17 bases lay between the germline ends. CDR3 length equals 15 residues. CDR1 and CDR2 from the germline V gene are MNHEY and SMNVEV (reference sequence). The CDR3 here is CASSRTPGSVEKLFF. In nucleotides, the CDR3 is TGTGCCAGCAGTCGAACTCCCGGGAGTGTTGAAAAACTGTTTTTT.

The rearrangement uses TRBV18 and TRBJ2-7, with D tentatively TRBD1 (5 bases). V shed 6 bases and J shed 2 bases, with 14 bases lying between them. There are 14 residues in the CDR3. Per germline, CDR1 KGHSH and CDR2 LQKENI. CDR3 residues: CASSRTTLPYEQYF. CDR3 nucleotides: TGTGCCAGCTCGCGGACAACCCTTCCCTACGAGCAGTACTTC.

Of note for this clonotype: This may arise from a read error, as a much more abundant clone is one base away. The chain joins TRBV10-3 to TRBJ2-7; tentative D call: TRBD2 (6 bases). The V and J ends lost 3 bases and 7 bases respectively, with 16 bases between them. This CDR3 comprises 14 residues. Per the germline V gene, CDR1 is ENHRY and CDR2 is SYGVKD. As DNA, the CDR3 is TGTGCCATCAGTGAACAGGAGGGGCTCGATGAGCAGTACTTC. This sequence encodes CAISEQEGLDEQYF.

V usage is TRBV18 and J usage is TRBJ1-5; the D gene is possibly TRBD1 (6 bases). Trimming shortened V by 4 bases and J by 1 base, and 11 bases separated the two germline ends. Germline V gene sequence: CDR1 KGHSH, CDR2 LQKENI. The CDR3 totals 15 residues. The CDR3 nucleotides read TGTGCCAGCTCACGCATGGACAGCAGCAATCAGCCCCAGCATTTT. Translating it yields CASSRMDSSNQPQHF.

This clonotype appeared many times. This chain connects TRBV4-1 to TRBJ2-1; 11 nucleotides align to TRBD2. The germline CDR1 and CDR2 sequences are MGHRA and YSYEKL. The CDR3 is made up of 15 amino acids. The trim removed 2 bases at V and 7 bases at J, leaving 4 bases unmatched. The CDR3 loop is CASSQSLAGDNEQFF. For the CDR3, the DNA is TGCGCCAGCAGCCAATCACTAGCGGGAGATAATGAGCAGTTCTTC.

This clonotype was seen repeatedly, ten times or more. The J gene is TRBJ2-3, the V gene TRBV27; TRBD2 matches 15 bases. The J segment lost 5 bases and the V segment lost 7 bases, leaving 16 bases of the junction unmatched. The CDR3 is made up of 19 amino acids. Germline V lookup: CDR1 MNHEY, CDR2 SMNVEV (reference sequence). The CDR3: CASKARVGLAGGPGDTQYF. The CDR3 nucleotides are TGTGCCAGCAAAGCCAGGGTAGGACTAGCGGGGGGGCCCGGAGATACGCAGTATTTT.

Ten or more counts support this clonotype. J is TRBJ2-3 and V is TRBV20-1; the match to TRBD2 covers 9 bases. V lost 3 bases and J lost 8; bases outside the gene matches: 12. The CDR3 extends over 15 amino acids. Germline V CDR1 and CDR2: DFQATT, SNEGSKA (reference sequence). CDR3 nucleotide sequence: TGCAGTGCTAGGACTAGCTTGCGGCGGGGGGGTACGCAGTATTTT. Residues: CSARTSLRRGGTQYF.

This clonotype was found a few times. This may be a read error, as it is one base from a much larger clone. This chain joins TRBV24-1 and TRBJ2-2; D unresolved. This CDR3 spans 11 amino acids. V lost 5 bases, J lost 7 bases, and 4 bases lay in between. CDR1 is KGHDR and CDR2 is SFDVKD in the germline V gene. The CDR3 region has the DNA TGTGCCACCAGTGGTGGCGGGGAGCTGTTTTTT. Protein sequence: CATSGGGELFF.

This clonotype was recorded many times. The chain couples TRBV6-1 to TRBJ2-2; no clear D. Germline V CDR1 and CDR2: MNHNS, SASEGT. This CDR3 has 12 amino acids. The ends were cut back, 8 bases at V and 5 bases at J, with 9 bases in the middle. CDR3 sequence reads: CASVIGTGELFF. The CDR3 DNA is TGTGCCAGCGTGATCGGGACCGGGGAGCTGTTTTTT.

In this sample, this clonotype turned up a few times. The chain links TRBV7-8 to TRBJ1-5, with no clear D. Germline V gene sequence: CDR1 SGHVS, CDR2 FQNEAQ. V was cut by 0 bases and J by 2 bases, with 11 bases left in between. The CDR3 is 16 amino acids. Here the CDR3 DNA reads TGTGCCAGCAGCTTAGCAGTCGGCCGGGGCAATCAGCCCCAGCATTTT. The encoded protein is CASSLAVGRGNQPQHF.

This clonotype was detected ten times or more. The J gene is TRBJ2-5, the V gene TRBV7-8, with TRBD1 matching 8 bases. The V segment lost 5 bases and the J segment 5 bases; nucleotides outside the gene matches: 19. Germline-derived CDR1 and CDR2 are SGHVS and FQNEAQ. This CDR3 has 18 amino acids. The CDR3 coding sequence is TGTGCCAGCAGCCTCCCCCCCCGCGGCAGGGGGCAACGCGAGACCCAGTACTTC. It codes for CASSLPPRGRGQRETQYF.

This clonotype was seen ten or more times. This rearrangement joins TRBV11-2 to TRBJ2-7, with D hard to call. The CDR3 extends over 14 amino acids. V was shortened by 2 bases and J by 1 base, with 9 bases between the two germline ends. Per the germline V gene, CDR1 is SGHAT and CDR2 is FQNNGV. CDR3 protein: CASSLNDHSYEQYF. CDR3 DNA sequence: TGTGCCAGCAGCTTAAATGACCATTCCTACGAGCAGTACTTC.

This clonotype was picked up many times. This chain connects TRBV18 to TRBJ1-1; D gene ambiguous. The length of the CDR3 is 13 residues. CDR1 and CDR2 (germline): KGHSH, LQKENI. With 0 bases removed from V and 7 bases from J, the gap between germline ends came to 9 bases. CDR3 in DNA: TGTGCCAGCTCACCACCGTCAGCCTATGAAGCTTTCTTT. Its protein is CASSPPSAYEAFF.

This clonotype appeared many times. The chain uses TRBV28 and TRBJ1-5; TRBD1 matches 8 bases. V was pared by 8 bases and J by 1 base, with 4 bases of the junction left unmatched. The V gene's germline CDR1 is MDHEN and CDR2 SYDVKM. The CDR3 contains 14 residues. CDR3 loop: CASYTGGSNQPQHF. The CDR3 coding sequence is TGTGCCAGCTATACAGGGGGAAGCAATCAGCCCCAGCATTTT.